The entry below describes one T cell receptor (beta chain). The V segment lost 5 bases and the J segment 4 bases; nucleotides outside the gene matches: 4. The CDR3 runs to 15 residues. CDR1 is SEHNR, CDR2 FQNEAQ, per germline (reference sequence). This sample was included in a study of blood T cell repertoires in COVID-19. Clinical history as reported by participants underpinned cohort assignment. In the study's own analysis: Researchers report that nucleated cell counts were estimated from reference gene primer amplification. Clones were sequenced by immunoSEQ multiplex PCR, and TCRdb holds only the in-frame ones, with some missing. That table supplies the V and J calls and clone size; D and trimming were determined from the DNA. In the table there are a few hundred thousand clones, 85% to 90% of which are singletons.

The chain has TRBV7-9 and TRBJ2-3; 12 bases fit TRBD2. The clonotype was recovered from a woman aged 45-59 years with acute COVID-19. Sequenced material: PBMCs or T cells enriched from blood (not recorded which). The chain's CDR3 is CASSLTSGSADTQYF. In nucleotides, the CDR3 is TGTGCCAGCAGCCTGACTAGCGGGAGTGCAGATACGCAGTATTTT. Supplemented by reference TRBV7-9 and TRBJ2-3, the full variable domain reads DTGVSQNPRHKITKRGQNVTFRCDPISEHNRLYWYRQTLGQGPEFLTYFQNEAQLEKSRLLSDRFSAERPKGSFSTLEIQRTEQGDSAMYLCASSLTSGSADTQYFGPGTRLTVL.